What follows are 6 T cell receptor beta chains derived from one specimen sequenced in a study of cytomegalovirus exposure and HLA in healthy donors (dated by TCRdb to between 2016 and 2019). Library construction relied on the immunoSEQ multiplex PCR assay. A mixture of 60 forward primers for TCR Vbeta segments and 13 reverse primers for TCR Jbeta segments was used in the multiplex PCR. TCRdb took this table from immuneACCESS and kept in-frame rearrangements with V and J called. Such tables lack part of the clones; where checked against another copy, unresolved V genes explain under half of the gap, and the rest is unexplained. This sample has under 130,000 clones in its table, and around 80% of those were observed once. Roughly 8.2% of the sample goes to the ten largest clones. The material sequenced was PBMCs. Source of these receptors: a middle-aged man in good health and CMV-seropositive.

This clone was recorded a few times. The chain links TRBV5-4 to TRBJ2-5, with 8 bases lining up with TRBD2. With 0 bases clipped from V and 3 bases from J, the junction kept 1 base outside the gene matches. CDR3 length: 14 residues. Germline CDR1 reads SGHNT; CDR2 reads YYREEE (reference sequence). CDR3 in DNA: TGTGCCAGCAGCTTGGGACTAGCGAAAGAGACCCAGTACTTC. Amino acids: CASSLGLAKETQYF.

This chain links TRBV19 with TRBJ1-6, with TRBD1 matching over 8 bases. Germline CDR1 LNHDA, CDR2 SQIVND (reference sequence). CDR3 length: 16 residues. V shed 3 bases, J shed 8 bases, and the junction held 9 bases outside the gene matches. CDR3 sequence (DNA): TGTGCCAGTAGTATCAGTCCAGGGGGCAATTATTCACCCCTCCACTTT. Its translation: CASSISPGGNYSPLHF.

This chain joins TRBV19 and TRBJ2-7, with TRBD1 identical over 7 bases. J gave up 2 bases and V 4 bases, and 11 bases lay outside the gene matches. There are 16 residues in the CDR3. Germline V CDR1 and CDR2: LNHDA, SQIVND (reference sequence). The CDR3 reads CASSTRQGANTYEQYF. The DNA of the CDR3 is TGTGCCAGTAGTACGCGACAGGGCGCAAACACCTACGAGCAGTACTTC.

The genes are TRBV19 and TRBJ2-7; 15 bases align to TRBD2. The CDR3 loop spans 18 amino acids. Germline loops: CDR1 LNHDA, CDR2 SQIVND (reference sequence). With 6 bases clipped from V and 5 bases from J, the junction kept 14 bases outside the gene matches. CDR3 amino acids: CASSAGLGLAGGYDEQYF. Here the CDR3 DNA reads TGTGCCAGTAGCGCGGGACTAGGACTAGCGGGAGGGTACGACGAGCAGTACTTC.

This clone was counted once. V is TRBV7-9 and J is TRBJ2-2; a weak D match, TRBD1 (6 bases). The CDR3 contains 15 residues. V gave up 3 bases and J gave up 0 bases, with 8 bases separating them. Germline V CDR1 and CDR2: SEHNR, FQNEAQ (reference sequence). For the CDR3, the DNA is TGTGCCAGCAGCTTCGGGACAACGAACACCGGGGAGCTGTTTTTT. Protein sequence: CASSFGTTNTGELFF.

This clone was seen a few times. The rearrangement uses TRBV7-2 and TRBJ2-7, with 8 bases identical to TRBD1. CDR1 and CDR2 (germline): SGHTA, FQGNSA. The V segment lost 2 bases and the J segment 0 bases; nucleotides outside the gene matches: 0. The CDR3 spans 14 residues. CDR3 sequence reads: CASSLQGASYEQYF. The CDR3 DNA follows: TGTGCCAGCAGCTTACAGGGGGCCTCCTACGAGCAGTACTTC.